Listed here is a single T cell receptor (beta chain). Its recognized antigen is unknown. No base quality information exists; no much larger clone differs at one position. These data originate in a study of response to subunit inactivated influenza vaccine (dated by TCRdb to the late 2010s). Regarding the research as a whole: Deep quantitative profiling of the T cell receptor repertoire was used in the study to follow responses to a trivalent subunit inactivated influenza vaccine. Here is what the overall study found, with its caveats: According to the authors, only a limited number of new T cells may be recruited by each seasonal influenza vaccination.

Sequences SGHVS (CDR1) and FNYEAQ (CDR2) are obtained from the germline V gene. V lost 1 base and J lost 1 base; the stretch between them is 14 bases long. Spanning cysteine to phenylalanine, the CDR3 consists of 18 amino acids. Just the 54-base CDR3 DNA is kept, in frame starting at base 1. Library prep was done by RT-PCR. The sequencing machine was an Illumina HiSeq 2500. TCRdb reworked the public reads: Q25 trimming with fastp, MiXCR clone assembly, productive beta chains retained. Merged by CDR3 protein, the rows form single entries marked with the most common genes and DNA. The sample table records hundreds of thousands of distinct CDR3 sequences; 12% of these occur just once. Clones ranked in the top ten supply approximately 10% of the sample.

The V and J segments used are TRBV7-6 and TRBJ2-6, and TRBD1 may be the D gene, going by 6 matching bases. The sample here was PBMCs from blood, taken on the day of vaccination. This clonotype was sampled from a man aged 50-60 years who received an inactivated influenza vaccine. Donor details come from another sample of the same person, matched by shared clones. CDR3 region: CASSLGAVQGSGANVLTF. The nucleotide sequence is given as TGTGCCAGCAGCTTAGGGGCCGTACAGGGTTCTGGGGCCAACGTCCTGACTTTC.